Each of the 8 T cell receptor beta chains below was sequenced from the same sample in a study of cytomegalovirus exposure and HLA in healthy donors. The PCR had 60 Vbeta and 13 Jbeta primers. Method: immunoSEQ multiplex PCR; TCRdb's copy keeps in-frame clones and lacks some. This sample has approximately 100,000 clones, with roughly 76% found just once. The sample consisted of PBMCs. The receptors shown here come from a man in his forties in good health and CMV-seronegative.

This chain uses TRBV7-2 with TRBJ2-5; D may be TRBD1 (5 bases). Germline CDR1 reads SGHTA; CDR2 reads FQGNSA. V gave up 1 base and J gave up 5 bases, with 11 bases separating them. The CDR3 runs 14 residues. In DNA, the CDR3 is TGTGCCAGCAGCTTAGATGGGGCGCGGGAGACCCAGTACTTC. It translates to CASSLDGARETQYF.

V is TRBV19 and J is TRBJ2-5, with D hard to call. From germline, CDR1 is LNHDA and CDR2 SQIVND (reference sequence). V lost 5 bases, J lost 2 bases, and 12 bases lay in between. The CDR3 has 14 amino acids. CDR3: CASSLSELQETQYF. In nucleotides, the CDR3 is TGTGCCAGTAGTTTGTCAGAATTACAAGAGACCCAGTACTTC.

The chain is built from TRBV10-3 and TRBJ2-2, with TRBD2 as a possible D gene (6 bases). There are 15 residues in the CDR3. V gave up 4 bases and J gave up 4 bases, with 13 bases separating them. Germline V gene lookup returns CDR1 ENHRY and CDR2 SYGVKD. CDR3 protein: CAISGTSSFTGELFF. The DNA of the CDR3 is TGTGCCATCAGTGGTACTAGCTCGTTCACCGGGGAGCTGTTTTTT.

This clone has just a few counts. The chain has TRBV7-2 and TRBJ1-2, with 9 bases lining up with TRBD1. Germline trimming cut 3 bases from V and 2 bases from J; bases unmatched to any gene: 4. The CDR3 is made up of 15 amino acids. CDR1 and CDR2 (germline): SGHTA, FQGNSA. CDR3: CASSFGGTGNYGYTF. Here the CDR3 DNA reads TGTGCCAGCAGCTTTGGCGGGACAGGGAACTATGGCTACACCTTC.

The genes are TRBV6-5 and TRBJ2-7; 7 bases line up with TRBD1. The CDR3 length is 15 residues. The J segment lost 0 bases and the V segment lost 5 bases, leaving 7 bases of the junction unmatched. Germline loops: CDR1 MNHEY, CDR2 SVGAGI. Here the CDR3 reads CASSGQGTASYEQYF. DNA for the CDR3: TGTGCCAGCAGTGGACAAGGGACAGCCTCCTACGAGCAGTACTTC.

V is TRBV19 and J is TRBJ2-7; 13 nucleotides line up with TRBD2. Germline trimming cut 5 bases from V and 1 base from J; bases unmatched to any gene: 5. This CDR3 comprises 16 residues. Germline V lookup: CDR1 LNHDA, CDR2 SQIVND (reference sequence). DNA for the CDR3: TGTGCCAGTAGTGACCCGGGACTAGCGGGGTCCTACGAGCAGTACTTC. It codes for CASSDPGLAGSYEQYF.

This clone has only a few counts. The chain carries TRBV25-1 and TRBJ2-2, with D hard to call. Germline CDR1 MGHDK, CDR2 SYGVNS. V lost 5 bases to trimming and J lost 5 bases, with 12 bases between them. The CDR3 consists of 14 residues. As DNA, the CDR3 is TGTGCCAGCAGTTCGCCAGTTGTTACCGGGGAGCTGTTTTTT. Translating gives CASSSPVVTGELFF. Looking up the rest from reference TRBV25-1 and TRBJ2-2 gives the full variable domain: EADIYQTPRYLVIGTGKKITLECSQTMGHDKMYWYQQDPGMELHLIHYSYGVNSTEKGDLSSESTVSRIRTEHFPLTLESARPSHTSQYLCASSSPVVTGELFFGEGSRLTVL.

In nucleotides, the CDR3 is TGTGCCAGCAGTTTTATCGGGACAGGGGAAAGCAATCAGCCCCAGCATTTT. Protein: CASSFIGTGESNQPQHF. The chain couples TRBV28 to TRBJ1-5, with 10 bases identical to TRBD1. V shed 3 bases, J shed 1 base, and the junction held 6 bases outside the gene matches. There are 17 residues in the CDR3. Looked up from germline, CDR1 is MDHEN and CDR2 is SYDVKM.